Listed below are T cell receptor beta chains from one sample, sequenced in a study of blood T cell repertoires in COVID-19. The method was immunoSEQ multiplex PCR; TCRdb's version includes in-frame clones alone and lacks a portion of them. The sample holds almost 200,000 clones, around 89% seen once. Sequencing used PBMCs or T cells enriched from blood (not recorded which). Source of these receptors: a woman younger than 35 who had recovered from COVID-19. Each CDR3 is given with its conserved first and last residue. Fields, in order: D gene, clone size, V gene, J gene, CDR3 DNA, CDR3 protein. A D gene is named only where the DNA matches it firmly. The size of a clone is reported for some rows only, either as once, few or many, or as a class for expanded clones.

d_gene: NA; abundance: NA; v_gene: TRBV5-1; j_gene: TRBJ1-6; CDR3nt: TGCGCCAGCAGCTTGGCCCCGGGTTATTCACCCCTCCACTTT; CDR3aa: CASSLAPGYSPLHF
d_gene: TRBD1; abundance: NA; v_gene: TRBV6-2/TRBV6-3; j_gene: TRBJ2-7; CDR3nt: TGTGCCAGCAGCTATAGACAGGGGGCCTACGAGCAGTACTTC; CDR3aa: CASSYRQGAYEQYF
d_gene: TRBD1; abundance: NA; v_gene: TRBV6-1; j_gene: TRBJ1-5; CDR3nt: TGTGCCAGCAGTGATAGGCGGACAGGCTCCTACCATAGCAATCAGCCCCAGCATTTT; CDR3aa: CASSDRRTGSYHSNQPQHF
d_gene: NA; abundance: NA; v_gene: TRBV27; j_gene: TRBJ1-6; CDR3nt: TGTGCCAGCAGCTCACGAGGGGGAGGGGGAGCCTCACCCCTCCACTTT; CDR3aa: CASSSRGGGGASPLHF
d_gene: TRBD2; abundance: NA; v_gene: TRBV19; j_gene: TRBJ2-5; CDR3nt: TGTGCCAGTAGATGGGGCGGGGGACTACAAGAGACCCAGTACTTC; CDR3aa: CASRWGGGLQETQYF
d_gene: TRBD2; abundance: NA; v_gene: TRBV7-9; j_gene: TRBJ2-7; CDR3nt: TGTGCCAGCAGTTCGACTAGCGGAACCTACGAGCAGTACTTC; CDR3aa: CASSSTSGTYEQYF
d_gene: NA; abundance: NA; v_gene: TRBV3-1/TRBV3-2; j_gene: TRBJ2-2; CDR3nt: TGTGCCAGCAGCGACGGACAGAGGCCCGCCACCGGGGAGCTGTTTTTT; CDR3aa: CASSDGQRPATGELFF
d_gene: NA; abundance: NA; v_gene: TRBV7-8; j_gene: TRBJ1-1; CDR3nt: TGTGCCAGCAGCCCCAGGTGGGCTTTCTTT; CDR3aa: CASSPRWAFF
d_gene: TRBD1; abundance: NA; v_gene: TRBV3-1/TRBV3-2; j_gene: TRBJ1-6; CDR3nt: TGTGCCAGCAGCCAAGTACAGGGGCCTCCTAATTCACCCCTCCACTTT; CDR3aa: CASSQVQGPPNSPLHF
d_gene: NA; abundance: NA; v_gene: TRBV7-3; j_gene: TRBJ2-1; CDR3nt: TGTGCCAGCAGCTTAAGGGGGGACCAACTTTACAATGAGCAGTTCTTC; CDR3aa: CASSLRGDQLYNEQFF
d_gene: NA; abundance: NA; v_gene: TRBV30; j_gene: TRBJ2-7; CDR3nt: TGTGCCTGCACAGGCTACAGCTACGAGCAGTACTTC; CDR3aa: CACTGYSYEQYF
d_gene: TRBD1; abundance: NA; v_gene: TRBV28; j_gene: TRBJ2-5; CDR3nt: TGTGCCAGCAGCCCGGACAGGGGAGCGGGTGGACAGACCCAGTACTTC; CDR3aa: CASSPDRGAGGQTQYF
d_gene: NA; abundance: NA; v_gene: TRBV2; j_gene: TRBJ2-6; CDR3nt: TGTGCCAGCAGGACAGGCGACTCTGGGGCCAACGTCCTGACTTTC; CDR3aa: CASRTGDSGANVLTF
d_gene: NA; abundance: NA; v_gene: TRBV11-2; j_gene: TRBJ1-4; CDR3nt: TGTGCCAGCAGCTCCCCGGACAGATTTAATGAAAAACTGTTTTTT; CDR3aa: CASSSPDRFNEKLFF
d_gene: NA; abundance: few; v_gene: TRBV28; j_gene: TRBJ1-4; CDR3nt: TGTGCCAGCAGTCCTAGACCCTCAGCTGATGAAAAACTGTTTTTT; CDR3aa: CASSPRPSADEKLFF
d_gene: TRBD2; abundance: NA; v_gene: TRBV6-6; j_gene: TRBJ2-1; CDR3nt: TGTGCCAGCAGTCGGCGGGGGGGCGTCAATGAGCAGTTCTTC; CDR3aa: CASSRRGGVNEQFF
d_gene: NA; abundance: NA; v_gene: TRBV6-6; j_gene: TRBJ1-2; CDR3nt: TGTGCCAGCAGTGACCGGGGGGCGAATAACTATGGCTACACCTTC; CDR3aa: CASSDRGANNYGYTF
d_gene: TRBD1; abundance: NA; v_gene: TRBV19; j_gene: TRBJ1-2; CDR3nt: TGTGCCAGTAGTATCTTTGACAGGGGCCAAGGAGCCGGAGCCTATGGCTACACCTTC; CDR3aa: CASSIFDRGQGAGAYGYTF
d_gene: TRBD2; abundance: once; v_gene: TRBV3-1/TRBV3-2; j_gene: TRBJ2-1; CDR3nt: TGTGCCAGCAGCCAAGACGGAGCGGGGCTTGGCCGGAGGAATGAGCAGTTCTTC; CDR3aa: CASSQDGAGLGRRNEQFF
d_gene: TRBD1; abundance: NA; v_gene: TRBV24-1; j_gene: TRBJ1-2; CDR3nt: TGTGCCACCAGTGATTCACGACAGGGGGACGGCTACACCTTC; CDR3aa: CATSDSRQGDGYTF
d_gene: NA; abundance: NA; v_gene: TRBV10-3; j_gene: TRBJ1-3; CDR3nt: TGTGCCATCATGGACAGAAACACCATATATTTT; CDR3aa: CAIMDRNTIYF
d_gene: NA; abundance: NA; v_gene: TRBV10-3; j_gene: TRBJ1-3; CDR3nt: TGTGCCATCAGTGAGTCGTTCGGGTTATCCGGAAACACCATATATTTT; CDR3aa: CAISESFGLSGNTIYF
d_gene: NA; abundance: NA; v_gene: TRBV3-1/TRBV3-2; j_gene: TRBJ1-1; CDR3nt: TGTGCCAGCAGCCAAGATGAACAGGTCAATTGGGGAACTGAAGCTTTCTTT; CDR3aa: CASSQDEQVNWGTEAFF
d_gene: NA; abundance: NA; v_gene: TRBV5-1; j_gene: TRBJ2-1; CDR3nt: TGCGCCAGCAGCTTGGTCGCGGGACCCTCCTACAATGAGCAGTTCTTC; CDR3aa: CASSLVAGPSYNEQFF
d_gene: TRBD1; abundance: NA; v_gene: TRBV19; j_gene: TRBJ2-7; CDR3nt: TGTGCCAGTAAGGGGCAACAGGGGACGTCGGGGGAGCAGTACTTC; CDR3aa: CASKGQQGTSGEQYF
d_gene: TRBD1; abundance: NA; v_gene: TRBV5-1; j_gene: TRBJ1-1; CDR3nt: TGCGCCAGCAGCTTGGGCAGGGGGCCGACTGAAGCTTTCTTT; CDR3aa: CASSLGRGPTEAFF
d_gene: TRBD2; abundance: NA; v_gene: TRBV5-1; j_gene: TRBJ2-1; CDR3nt: TGCGCCAGCAGCGGTCCACAAGCGGGGGGCCTCACCTACAATGAGCAGTTCTTC; CDR3aa: CASSGPQAGGLTYNEQFF
d_gene: TRBD2; abundance: NA; v_gene: TRBV2; j_gene: TRBJ2-1; CDR3nt: TGTGCCAGCAGGATCCTAGCGGCGAGCTCCTACAATGAGCAGTTCTTC; CDR3aa: CASRILAASSYNEQFF
d_gene: TRBD1; abundance: NA; v_gene: TRBV7-3; j_gene: TRBJ1-2; CDR3nt: TGTGCCAGCAGCCCGGGACAGGCAAACTATGGCTACACCTTC; CDR3aa: CASSPGQANYGYTF
d_gene: NA; abundance: NA; v_gene: TRBV4-2; j_gene: TRBJ1-6; CDR3nt: TGTGCCAGCAGCCAAGATTACGGGGTCGGATCTAATTCACCCCTCCACTTT; CDR3aa: CASSQDYGVGSNSPLHF
d_gene: TRBD1; abundance: once; v_gene: TRBV29-1; j_gene: TRBJ1-1; CDR3nt: TGCAGCGTCAGCGACAGGGCCACTGAAGCTTTCTTT; CDR3aa: CSVSDRATEAFF